Listed here are 5 T cell receptor beta chains from one sample, sequenced in a study of blood T cells in healthy people across ages (dated by TCRdb to 2014 to 2015). Library generation was performed with 5' RACE. Reads for this sample came from an Illumina HiSeq 2500. A second PCR of roughly 7 to 11 cycles was performed with a sample-barcoded 5' primer and a J-beta primer mix. TCRdb trimmed public reads at Q25 via fastp, called clones via MiXCR and kept in-frame beta chains. Each entry is one CDR3 protein sequence, shown with its most common DNA and genes. The sample yields 700,000 to 950,000 distinct CDR3 sequences; 58% were counted once. Of the sample, around 20% is held by the ten largest clones. The sample was blood. The source of these receptors is a man aged 25-45 years in good health.

The chain is built from TRBV20-1 and TRBJ2-5; TRBD1 agrees at 9 bases. Germline CDR1 is DFQATT and CDR2 is SNEGSKA (reference sequence). CDR3 size: 15 residues. The ends lost 1 base at V and 5 bases at J; junction bases unmatched: 8. CDR3 sequence: CSARVSAGTGETQYF. DNA of the CDR3: TGCAGTGCTAGAGTTAGTGCCGGGACAGGGGAGACCCAGTACTTC.

This clonotype has a single count. The CDR3 nucleotides read TGTGCCAGCAGCGCTGGTTGGGGCCAAGGTGAGCAGTACTTC. Encoded protein: CASSAGWGQGEQYF. This chain joins TRBV9 and TRBJ2-7; TRBD1 is a possible D gene (5 bases). This CDR3 region has 14 residues. CDR1 and CDR2 from the germline V gene are SGDLS and YYNGEE. The V end lost 3 bases, the J end lost 7 bases, and 17 bases lay between the germline ends.

This clonotype occurred once. The rearrangement links TRBV4-2 to TRBJ2-1; the match to TRBD2 covers 10 bases. The length of the CDR3 is 16 residues. The ends lost 0 bases at V and 12 bases at J; junction bases unmatched: 11. Germline V gene lookup returns CDR1 LGHNA and CDR2 YNFKEQ. This CDR3 is CASSQEVASGGYVQFF. The CDR3 nucleotides are TGTGCCAGCAGCCAAGAGGTGGCTAGCGGGGGCTATGTGCAGTTCTTC.

The chain carries TRBV15 and TRBJ1-5; 10 bases agree with TRBD1. The CDR3 is made up of 14 amino acids. Trimming removed 1 base from V and 10 bases from J; junction bases left unmatched: 4. CDR1 is LNHNV, CDR2 YYDKDF, per germline (reference sequence). CDR3 amino acids: CATSRGDRGSPQHF. The DNA of the CDR3 is TGTGCCACCAGCAGAGGGGACAGGGGATCCCCCCAGCATTTT. Full variable domain (outside the CDR3, taken from reference TRBV15 and TRBJ1-5): DAMVIQNPRYQVTQFGKPVTLSCSQTLNHNVMYWYQQKSSQAPKLLFHYYDKDFNNEADTPDNFQSRRPNTSFCFLDIRSPGLGDTAMYLCATSRGDRGSPQHFGDGTRLSIL.

The chain employs TRBV7-8 and TRBJ2-3; TRBD2 matches at 9 bases. The germline gives CDR1 SGHVS, CDR2 FQNEAQ. The trim removed 5 bases at V and 2 bases at J, leaving 5 bases unmatched. The CDR3 totals 15 residues. Written as DNA, the CDR3 is TGTGCCAGCAGCCGGCTAGCGGGATACACAGATACGCAGTATTTT. Translated: CASSRLAGYTDTQYF.